This passage covers 13 T cell receptor beta chains from one sample sequenced in a study of T cells in Graves' hyperthyroidism and ophthalmopathy. Template material for amplifying TCR beta CDR3 regions consisted of RNA transcripts. TCR CDR3 regions were first amplified by RT-PCR with HTBI primers. One entry per CDR3 protein results from TCRdb running MiXCR on the multiplex PCR reads. The data show about 260,000 distinct CDR3 sequences, approximately 23% seen once. The source material was blood. The source is a man aged 25 to 45 with Graves' ophthalmopathy.

This clonotype was counted only a few times. The chain is built from TRBV2 and TRBJ2-7; the match to TRBD2 covers 9 bases. The CDR3 is 15 amino acids. The V segment lost 5 bases and the J segment 0 bases; nucleotides outside the gene matches: 5. CDR1 and CDR2 (germline): SNHLY, FYNNEI. The CDR3 coding sequence is TGTGCCAGCAGTCGCCTAGCGGGAACCTCCTACGAGCAGTACTTC. Residues: CASSRLAGTSYEQYF.

This sequence joins TRBV27 and TRBJ1-5; no clear D gene. V was trimmed by 2 bases and J by 5 bases, leaving 10 bases between them. This CDR3 is 14 amino acids long. The germline CDR1 and CDR2 sequences are MNHEY and SMNVEV (reference sequence). The DNA for the CDR3 is TGTGCCAGCAGTTTAGGTCTCGGATATCAGCCCCAGCATTTT. Amino acids: CASSLGLGYQPQHF.

This clonotype was seen only a few times. V and J are TRBV5-6 and TRBJ2-1; no clear D gene. V was trimmed by 5 bases and J by 1 base, leaving 28 bases between them. Germline loops: CDR1 SGHDT, CDR2 YYEEEE. The CDR3 loop spans 20 amino acids. The CDR3 sequence: CASSPSPLVYASFSYNEQFF. As DNA, the CDR3 is TGTGCCAGCAGTCCGTCCCCTCTAGTCTACGCCTCATTTTCCTACAATGAGCAGTTCTTC.

This clonotype was detected a few times. V usage is TRBV19 and J usage is TRBJ2-2, with 8 bases fitting TRBD2. The germline CDR1 and CDR2 sequences are LNHDA and SQIVND (reference sequence). V shed 6 bases, J shed 6 bases, and the junction held 12 bases outside the gene matches. The CDR3 sequence is 16 residues long. The CDR3 nucleotides are TGTGCCAGTAGCCGACGGGGGACTAGGCCCGCCGGGGAGCTGTTTTTT. Translating it yields CASSRRGTRPAGELFF.

This clonotype showed up just a few times. This chain uses TRBV10-3 with TRBJ1-2, with 7 positions matching TRBD1. Germline assignment: CDR1 ENHRY and CDR2 SYGVKD. The CDR3 extends over 13 amino acids. Unmatched junction bases numbered 3, after V lost 4 bases and J lost 4 bases. This CDR3 reads CAISGDSSYGYTF. The DNA of the CDR3 is TGTGCCATCAGTGGGGACAGTAGCTATGGCTACACCTTC.

This chain connects TRBV6-1 to TRBJ1-2, with D maybe TRBD1 (6 bases). CDR3 length: 12 residues. Germline CDR1 is MNHNS and CDR2 is SASEGT. Trimming stripped 9 bases from V and 7 bases from J, with 15 bases between. DNA for the CDR3: TGTGCCAGTGGACAGATTCGAGGTGGCTACACCTTC. Translated: CASGQIRGGYTF.

The genes are TRBV6-4 and TRBJ2-3; 11 bases line up with TRBD2. This CDR3 comprises 16 residues. V gave up 2 bases and J gave up 4 bases; unmatched junction bases: 5. CDR1 and CDR2 (germline): MRHNA, SNTAGT. The CDR3 spells CASSDDGTSGSDTQYF. In DNA form, the CDR3 reads TGTGCCAGCAGTGACGATGGGACTAGCGGATCAGATACGCAGTATTTT.

This clonotype was counted ten times or more. The chain recombines TRBV2 with TRBJ2-7; the D gene is possibly TRBD1 (6 bases). Between the trimmed V and J ends, which lost 6 bases and 9 bases, there was a span of 15 bases. The CDR3 covers 12 residues. CDR1 SNHLY and CDR2 FYNNEI come from the germline V gene. CDR3 DNA sequence: TGTGCCAGCAGGGCAGGGGTCGGCGGGCAGTACTTC. Its protein is CASRAGVGGQYF. Variable domain in full (rest from reference TRBV2 and TRBJ2-7): EPEVTQTPSHQVTQMGQEVILRCVPISNHLYFYWYRQILGQKVEFLVSFYNNEISEKSEIFDDQFSVERPDGSNFTLKIRSTKLEDSAMYFCASRAGVGGQYFGPGTRLTVT.

As concerns this clonotype: As the CDR3 is not closed by the conserved phenylalanine or tryptophan, this likely results from a read error. The V call is TRBV7-9, the J call TRBJ2-3, with D perhaps TRBD2 (7 bases). V lost 5 bases to trimming and J lost 0 bases, with 15 bases between them. CDR3 length: 16 residues. The germline gives CDR1 SEHNR, CDR2 FQNEAQ (reference sequence). CDR3 residues: CASSILRGASTDTQYL. In DNA, the CDR3 is TGTGCCAGCAGCATCCTTCGGGGGGCTAGCACAGATACGCAGTATCTT.

V usage is TRBV20-1 and J usage is TRBJ2-3, with TRBD2 as a possible D gene (5 bases). V was trimmed by 7 bases and J by 2 bases, leaving 10 bases between them. CDR1 is DFQATT and CDR2 is SNEGSKA in the germline V gene (reference sequence). The CDR3 is 12 residues long. CDR3 DNA sequence: TGCAGTGTCCAAGCGGACACAGATACGCAGTATTTT. It encodes CSVQADTDTQYF.

This clonotype was found a few times. J is TRBJ1-1 and V is TRBV6-2 or TRBV6-3; 8 bases map to TRBD1. V dropped 2 bases and J dropped 1; count of bases not matched to a gene: 6. This CDR3 has 16 amino acids. The germline V gene has CDR1 MNHEY and CDR2 SVGEGT. In DNA form, the CDR3 reads TGTGCCAGCAGTTACGACAGGGGATGGAGGAACACTGAAGCTTTCTTT. It encodes CASSYDRGWRNTEAFF.

This chain connects TRBV6-5 to TRBJ2-1; D uncertain. Deletions cut 1 base from V and 15 bases from J, with 22 bases between. This CDR3 contains 15 residues. CDR1 and CDR2 (germline): MNHEY, SVGAGI. CDR3 sequence (DNA): TGTGCCAGCAGTTACTTTGGACCCCCTCAAGAGCGATGGTTCTTC. Protein product: CASSYFGPPQERWFF.

The V call is TRBV7-3, the J call TRBJ2-2, with 8 bases aligning to TRBD1. Germline V gene sequence: CDR1 SGHTA, CDR2 FQGTGA. V lost 4 bases, J lost 6 bases, and 4 bases stayed unmatched. The CDR3 length is 14 residues. CDR3 sequence (DNA): TGTGCCAGCAGCTCCCGGGACAGGCCCGGGGAGCTGTTTTTT. Encoded protein: CASSSRDRPGELFF.